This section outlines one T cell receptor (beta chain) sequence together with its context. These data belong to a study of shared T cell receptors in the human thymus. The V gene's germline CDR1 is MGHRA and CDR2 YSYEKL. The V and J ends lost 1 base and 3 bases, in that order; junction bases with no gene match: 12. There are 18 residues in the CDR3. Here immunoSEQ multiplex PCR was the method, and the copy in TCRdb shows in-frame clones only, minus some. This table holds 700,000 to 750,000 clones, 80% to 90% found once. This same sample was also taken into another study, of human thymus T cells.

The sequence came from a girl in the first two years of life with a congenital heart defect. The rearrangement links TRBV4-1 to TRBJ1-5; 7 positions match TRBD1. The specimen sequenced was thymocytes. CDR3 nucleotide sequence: TGCGCCAGCAGCCAAGTGAATGTGGGGGGACAGCTCAATCAGCCCCAGCATTTT. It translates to CASSQVNVGGQLNQPQHF.